This record concerns one TCR beta chain sequence. This entry is derived from a study of shared clonotypes between healthy human individuals. Study at large: The study used three CD4 naive, three CD4 memory, two CD8 naive and one CD8 memory plate per donor.

The CDR3 loop spans 15 amino acids. Germline lookup yields CDR1 LNHDA and CDR2 SQIVND (reference sequence). V was shortened by 4 bases and J by 3 bases, with 13 bases between the two germline ends. Clones were read by immunoSEQ multiplex PCR, and TCRdb kept only the in-frame ones, dropping some. The table records about 640,000 clones, approximately 75% of them present only once. This TCR was sampled from a young woman in good health. The J gene is TRBJ1-5, the V gene TRBV19, with D possibly matching TRBD1 (5 bases). Source material: memory CD4+ T cells sorted from blood. Regarding subset: CD45RA-negative fraction. The CDR3 DNA follows: TGTGCCAGTAGTACCATCGGGGGGTCCAATCAGCCCCAGCATTTT. Its translation: CASSTIGGSNQPQHF. Using reference TRBV19 and TRBJ1-5 for the parts outside the CDR3, the full variable domain is DGGITQSPKYLFRKEGQNVTLSCEQNLNHDAMYWYRQDPGQGLRLIYYSQIVNDFQKGDIAEGYSVSREKKESFPLTVTSAQKNPTAFYLCASSTIGGSNQPQHFGDGTRLSIL.